The 21 T cell receptor beta chains given below trace back to one sample, sequenced in a study of T cell responses to AZD1222 COVID-19 vaccine. Profiling relied on immunoSEQ multiplex PCR, and the TCRdb table lists in-frame clones only, not all of them. Here the sample spans some 100,000 clones, approximately 89% being singletons. Sequencing was performed on peripheral blood, taken 28 days after the second AZD1222 dose. These receptors were collected from an adult who received the AZD1222 COVID-19 vaccine.

This clone has just one count. This sequence joins TRBV5-4 and TRBJ2-1; 8 bases map to TRBD2. The CDR3 spans 15 residues. From germline, CDR1 is SGHNT and CDR2 YYREEE (reference sequence). Trimming removed 4 bases from V and 5 bases from J; junction bases left unmatched: 8. This CDR3 reads CASSRQGLDHNEQFF. The CDR3 DNA is TGTGCCAGCAGCCGCCAGGGACTAGATCACAATGAGCAGTTCTTC.

J is TRBJ1-2 and V is TRBV3-1 (or the pseudogene TRBV3-2); D is possibly TRBD1 (5 bases). The CDR3 has 15 residues. Trimming cost V 4 bases and J 1 base, with 13 bases left between them. Germline V CDR1 and CDR2: LGHDT, YNNKEL (reference sequence). The chain's CDR3 is CASSRGEVLNYGYTF. Here the CDR3 DNA reads TGTGCCAGCAGCCGGGGGGAGGTTCTTAACTATGGCTACACCTTC.

J is TRBJ2-5 and V is TRBV9; 7 positions match TRBD2. CDR1 SGDLS and CDR2 YYNGEE come from the germline V gene. The CDR3 loop spans 13 amino acids. The V and J ends lost 0 bases and 10 bases, in that order; junction bases with no gene match: 6. CDR3 residues: CASSVGGGSDQYF. DNA of the CDR3: TGTGCCAGCAGCGTAGGGGGAGGGTCGGACCAGTACTTC.

This chain uses TRBV5-4 with TRBJ1-6; a weak D match, TRBD1 (5 bases). V shed 6 bases and J shed 5 bases, with 12 bases lying between them. The CDR3 runs to 14 residues. Per the germline V gene, CDR1 is SGHNT and CDR2 is YYREEE (reference sequence). The CDR3: CASTPGRDNSPLHF. In DNA form, the CDR3 reads TGTGCCAGCACCCCGGGACGGGATAATTCACCCCTCCACTTT.

V and J are TRBV18 and TRBJ2-3; D ambiguous. V lost 6 bases, J lost 0 bases, and 10 bases lay in between. From germline, CDR1 is KGHSH and CDR2 LQKENI. The CDR3 runs to 14 residues. As DNA, the CDR3 is TGTGCCAGCTCCCAAGGACCGAGCACAGATACGCAGTATTTT. This translates into CASSQGPSTDTQYF.

CDR3 amino acids: CASRPFMDGELFF. CDR3 coding DNA: TGTGCCAGCAGACCCTTCATGGACGGGGAGCTGTTTTTT. This chain uses TRBV12-3 or TRBV12-4 with TRBJ2-2, with D uncertain. Trimming removed 6 bases from V and 7 bases from J, with 12 bases in between. CDR3 length equals 13 residues.

V is TRBV27 and J is TRBJ1-3; possibly TRBD1 for D (6 bases). V dropped 0 bases and J dropped 4 bases, with 10 bases sitting between them. From germline, CDR1 is MNHEY and CDR2 SMNVEV (reference sequence). The CDR3 is 15 residues long. The CDR3 bases are TGTGCCAGCAGTTTATCGCAGGGGATCGGAAACACCATATATTTT. It is translated as CASSLSQGIGNTIYF.

J is TRBJ1-5 and V is TRBV5-5; no clear D. Per the germline V gene, CDR1 is SGHKS and CDR2 is YYEKEE (reference sequence). With 0 bases removed from V and 8 bases from J, the gap between germline ends came to 9 bases. CDR3 size: 13 residues. The chain's CDR3 is CASSLAAGKPQHF. The CDR3 coding sequence is TGTGCCAGCAGCTTGGCAGCAGGCAAGCCCCAGCATTTT.

In DNA form, the CDR3 reads TGTGCCAGCAGCTCGAGGGGGGTTGAAGCTTTCTTT. As protein: CASSSRGVEAFF. This chain links TRBV13 with TRBJ1-1; TRBD1 might be the D (6 bases). Germline values: CDR1 PRHDT, CDR2 FYEKMQ (reference sequence). The CDR3 loop spans 12 amino acids. V was trimmed by 4 bases and J by 7 bases, leaving 10 bases between them.

The sample holds a few counts of this clone. The chain has TRBV27 and TRBJ2-2, with D uncertain. V shed 1 base and J shed 4 bases, with 4 bases lying between them. CDR3 length: 13 residues. Looked up from germline, CDR1 is MNHEY and CDR2 is SMNVEV (reference sequence). CDR3 nucleotides: TGTGCCAGCAGTTTATGGAGCACCGGGGAGCTGTTTTTT. Amino acid sequence: CASSLWSTGELFF.

The CDR3 region is CASSLRPSTDTQYF. The CDR3 region has the DNA TGTGCCAGCAGCTTAAGACCAAGCACAGATACGCAGTATTTT. The V and J genes are TRBV7-2 and TRBJ2-3; D gene unclear. CDR1 is SGHTA and CDR2 is FQGNSA in the germline V gene. V lost 2 bases and J lost 0, with 6 bases in between. The CDR3 is made up of 14 amino acids.

The rearrangement uses TRBV21-1 and TRBJ1-2; the listed D gene, TRBD1, was not tested against the DNA. TRBV21-1 has pseudogene status. CDR3 length: 19 amino acids. The CDR3 DNA reads TGTGCCAGCAGCGGGGGTGGGGACAAAAGTAGAGCCTTAAGGTATGGCTACACCTTC. Encoded protein: CASSGGGDKSRALRYGYTF.

The chain couples TRBV4-3 to TRBJ2-1; D is undetermined. Germline V gene data show CDR1 as LGHNA and CDR2 as YSLEER. The CDR3 loop spans 16 amino acids. V was clipped by 0 bases and J by 2 bases, with 11 bases between them. The CDR3 region has the DNA TGCGCCAGCAGCCAAGATAGTGAGCAGGCCTACAATGAGCAGTTCTTC. Amino acid sequence: CASSQDSEQAYNEQFF.

This clone appeared a single time. This chain uses TRBV29-1 with TRBJ2-7, with 9 bases identical to TRBD1. V was clipped by 8 bases and J by 5 bases; unmatched bases: 13. The CDR3 consists of 14 residues. CDR1 SQVTM and CDR2 ANQGSEA come from the germline V gene. The CDR3 coding sequence is TGCAGCACCTCACCGGGACAGGGTACCCACGAGCAGTACTTC. Its translation is CSTSPGQGTHEQYF.

The chain links TRBV15 to TRBJ2-7; D remains ambiguous. Germline V gene data show CDR1 as LNHNV and CDR2 as YYDKDF (reference sequence). Trimming pared 3 bases from V and 0 bases from J, leaving 15 bases between. CDR3 length equals 16 residues. CDR3 amino acids: CATSRTQTASSYEQYF. Written as DNA, the CDR3 is TGTGCCACCAGCAGGACCCAAACGGCTAGCTCCTACGAGCAGTACTTC.

This chain uses TRBV3-1 (or the pseudogene TRBV3-2) with TRBJ2-1; TRBD2 matches at 8 bases. J gave up 0 bases and V 2 bases, and 12 bases lay outside the gene matches. There are 19 residues in the CDR3. Germline CDR1 and CDR2: LGHDT and YNNKEL (reference sequence). CDR3 sequence reads: CASSQSSGGTPSSYNEQFF. In DNA form, the CDR3 reads TGTGCCAGCAGCCAATCTTCGGGAGGGACCCCGAGCTCCTACAATGAGCAGTTCTTC.

This clone was observed a handful of times. J is TRBJ1-2 and V is TRBV2; 7 nucleotides line up with TRBD1. Germline V gene lookup returns CDR1 SNHLY and CDR2 FYNNEI. The CDR3 consists of 17 residues. The CDR3 nucleotides read TGTGCGCGAGGGGGGACAGAAGCCTCAAATGCCCTCTATGGCTACACCTTC. Protein: CARGGTEASNALYGYTF.

The chain is built from TRBV19 and TRBJ1-1, with 8 positions matching TRBD1. With 7 bases clipped from V and 4 bases from J, the junction kept 14 bases outside the gene matches. CDR3 length: 16 amino acids. CDR1 LNHDA and CDR2 SQIVND come from the germline V gene (reference sequence). The CDR3 protein is CASNFGQGNLFTEAFF. The CDR3, as DNA: TGTGCCAGTAATTTCGGACAGGGCAATCTTTTCACTGAAGCTTTCTTT.

The V gene is TRBV10-3, the J gene TRBJ2-7; no definite D call. Germline V gene data show CDR1 as ENHRY and CDR2 as SYGVKD. With 5 bases removed from V and 3 bases from J, the gap between germline ends came to 5 bases. The CDR3 covers 11 residues. CDR3 residues: CAISHDYEQYF. The CDR3 DNA reads TGTGCCATCAGTCACGACTACGAGCAGTACTTC.

The J gene is TRBJ1-2, the V gene TRBV11-2, with 9 bases fitting TRBD1. This CDR3 is built from 14 residues. With 5 bases clipped from V and 14 bases from J, the junction kept 15 bases outside the gene matches. Looked up from germline, CDR1 is SGHAT and CDR2 is FQNNGV. The CDR3 DNA sequence: TGTGCCAGCAGCACAAGGGACAGGGCCTTTTCGCGGACCTTC. It encodes CASSTRDRAFSRTF. Complete variable domain (other parts from reference TRBV11-2 and TRBJ1-2): EAGVAQSPRYKIIEKRQSVAFWCNPISGHATLYWYQQILGQGPKLLIQFQNNGVVDDSQLPKDRFSAERLKGVDSTLKIQPAKLEDSAVYLCASSTRDRAFSRTFGSGTRLTVV.

There are a few counts of this clone. V is TRBV7-8 and J is TRBJ1-2, with D maybe TRBD1 (6 bases). Germline-derived CDR1 and CDR2 are SGHVS and FQNEAQ. Between the trimmed V and J ends, which lost 3 bases and 4 bases, there was a span of 12 bases. The CDR3 contains 14 residues. CDR3 loop: CASSLGLDSYGYTF. CDR3 in DNA: TGTGCCAGCAGCTTGGGGTTGGACAGCTATGGCTACACCTTC.